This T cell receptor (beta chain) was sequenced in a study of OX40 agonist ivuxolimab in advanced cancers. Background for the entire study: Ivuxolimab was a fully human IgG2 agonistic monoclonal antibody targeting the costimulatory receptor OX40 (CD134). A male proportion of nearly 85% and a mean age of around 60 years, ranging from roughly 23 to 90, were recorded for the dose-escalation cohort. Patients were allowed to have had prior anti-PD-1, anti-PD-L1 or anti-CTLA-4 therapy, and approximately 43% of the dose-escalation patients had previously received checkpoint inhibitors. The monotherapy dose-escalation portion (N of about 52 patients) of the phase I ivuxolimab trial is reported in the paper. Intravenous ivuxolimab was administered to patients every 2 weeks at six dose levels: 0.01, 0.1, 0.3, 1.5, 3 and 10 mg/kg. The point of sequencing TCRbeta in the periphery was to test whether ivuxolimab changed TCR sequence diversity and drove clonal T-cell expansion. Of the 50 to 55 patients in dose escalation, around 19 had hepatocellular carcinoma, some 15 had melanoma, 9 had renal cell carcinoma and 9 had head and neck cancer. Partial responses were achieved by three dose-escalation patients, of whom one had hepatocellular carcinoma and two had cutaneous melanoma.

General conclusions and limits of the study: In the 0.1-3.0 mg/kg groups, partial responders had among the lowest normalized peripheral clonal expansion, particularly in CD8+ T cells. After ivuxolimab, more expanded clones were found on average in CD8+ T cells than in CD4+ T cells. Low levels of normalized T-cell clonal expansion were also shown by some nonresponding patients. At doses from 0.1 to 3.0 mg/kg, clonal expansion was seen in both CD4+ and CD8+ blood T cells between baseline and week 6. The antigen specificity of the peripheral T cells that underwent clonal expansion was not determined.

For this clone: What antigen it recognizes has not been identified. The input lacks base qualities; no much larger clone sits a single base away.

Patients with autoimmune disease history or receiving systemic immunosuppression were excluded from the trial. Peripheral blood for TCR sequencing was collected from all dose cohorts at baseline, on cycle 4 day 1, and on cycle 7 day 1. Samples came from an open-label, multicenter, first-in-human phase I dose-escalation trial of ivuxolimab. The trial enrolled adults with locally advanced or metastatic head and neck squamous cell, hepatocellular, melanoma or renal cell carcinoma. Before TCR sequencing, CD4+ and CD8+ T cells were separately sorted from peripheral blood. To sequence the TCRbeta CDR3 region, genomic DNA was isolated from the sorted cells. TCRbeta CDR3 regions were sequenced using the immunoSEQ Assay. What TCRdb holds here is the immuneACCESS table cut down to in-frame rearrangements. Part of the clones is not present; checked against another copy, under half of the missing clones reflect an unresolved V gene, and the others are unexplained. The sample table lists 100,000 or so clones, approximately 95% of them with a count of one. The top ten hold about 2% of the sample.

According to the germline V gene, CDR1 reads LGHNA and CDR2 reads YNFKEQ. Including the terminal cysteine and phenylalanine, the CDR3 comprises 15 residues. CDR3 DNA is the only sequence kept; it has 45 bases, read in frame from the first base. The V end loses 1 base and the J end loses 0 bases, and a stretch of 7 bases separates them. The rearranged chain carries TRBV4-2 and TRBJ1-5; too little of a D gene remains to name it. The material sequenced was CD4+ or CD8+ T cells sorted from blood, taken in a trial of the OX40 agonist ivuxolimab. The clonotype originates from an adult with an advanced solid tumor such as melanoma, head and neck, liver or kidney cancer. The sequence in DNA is TGTGCCAGCAGCCAAGGACGCCATAGCAATCAGCCCCAGCATTTT. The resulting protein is CASSQGRHSNQPQHF.